This TCR beta chain is from a study of T-cell reconstitution after alpha-beta-depleted transplantation in children (dated by TCRdb to about 2016). Some background on the complete study: Using TCR repertoire profiling, the study quantitatively followed how T-cell immune reconstitution unfolded in children after TCRalphabeta/CD19-depleted allogeneic hematopoietic cell transplantation.

About this clonotype: Its antigen is unknown. It has no much larger one-base neighbor in the sample; base qualities were not kept.

The library relied on PCR. TCRdb lists the instrument as Illumina HiSeq 2500. Molecular barcoding was employed in the preparation of TCR libraries, with unique molecular identifiers being used to normalize TCRbeta repertoire quantification. TCRdb trimmed public reads at Q25 via fastp, called clones via MiXCR and kept in-frame beta chains. All rows with the same CDR3 protein become a single entry with the most common DNA and genes. The sample table holds 300,000 to 400,000 distinct CDR3 sequences, of which around 20% were seen once. The ten largest clones represent roughly 11% of the sample. Overall study outcomes, separate from this receptor: Over the following months the frequencies of hyperexpanded clones went down, and after one year T-cell counts and TCRbeta diversity were mostly credited to newly produced T cells. The apparently early recovery of alphabetaT-cell counts about two months after transplant reportedly depended on only several hundred rapidly expanded clones that came from non-depleted graft cells. In some patients, the high TCRbeta diversity seen at day 60 was put down to recipient T cells and intrathymic progenitors that had survived conditioning.

Explained via the paper, the treatment or condition label denotes: allogeneic hematopoietic cell transplantation with graft depleted of TCRalphabeta T cells and CD19 B cells. The children who served as transplant recipients had been given grafts of TCRalphabeta/CD19-depleted allogeneic hematopoietic cells. The cysteine opens and the phenylalanine closes a CDR3 of 14 amino acids. Left in the record is the CDR3 DNA by itself, 42 bases read in frame from the first base. Trimming accounts for 7 bases at V and 1 base at J, while the number of junction bases matched to no gene is 4. The germline V gene provides CDR1 MNHNS and CDR2 SASEGT.

Sequenced here: PBMCs, mostly from graft donor cells, sampled 180 days after TCRalphabeta/CD19-depleted stem cell transplant. The V and J segments used are TRBV6-1 and TRBJ1-5, with 7 bases aligning to TRBD1. The clonotype comes from a male patient between 5 and 17 years old who had a stem cell transplant for acute lymphoblastic leukemia, so the T cells may come from the graft donor. The CDR3: CASIRQGSNQPQHF. The sequenced DNA is TGTGCCAGCATCCGACAGGGAAGCAATCAGCCCCAGCATTTT.